One and the same sample provided the 15 T cell receptor beta chains below, sequenced in a study of cytomegalovirus exposure and HLA in healthy donors. The protocol was immunoSEQ multiplex PCR, while the TCRdb copy is restricted to in-frame clones and leaves out a portion. The sample holds about 130,000 clones, around 96% seen once. The sample taken for sequencing was PBMCs. The receptors originated from a man aged 18 to 29 in good health and CMV-seronegative.

The chain combines TRBV29-1 with TRBJ1-1, with D possibly matching TRBD1 (5 bases). Germline V gene data show CDR1 as SQVTM and CDR2 as ANQGSEA. This CDR3 has 14 amino acids. Trimming took off 4 bases at V and 0 bases at J, with 12 bases between the two ends. The CDR3 region has the DNA TGCAGCGTTGCCAGGGCGGCGGTGAACACTGAAGCTTTCTTT. Protein sequence: CSVARAAVNTEAFF.

The chain combines TRBV30 with TRBJ1-5; tentative D call: TRBD1 (6 bases). Germline CDR1 GTSNPN, CDR2 SVGIG (reference sequence). Trimming pared 2 bases from V and 7 bases from J, leaving 12 bases between. This CDR3 region has 13 residues. The CDR3 bases are TGTGCCTGGAGTCAACAGGGTGGACAGCCCCAGCATTTT. Its translation is CAWSQQGGQPQHF.

This clone has just a few counts. The rearrangement joins TRBV15 to TRBJ2-5; 11 bases match TRBD2. Germline CDR1 LNHNV, CDR2 YYDKDF (reference sequence). V was clipped by 3 bases and J by 3 bases; unmatched bases: 9. The CDR3 runs 17 residues. The DNA of the CDR3 is TGTGCCACCAGCAGGAGGGGGTTGACTAGCGGGGAAGAGACCCAGTACTTC. This translates into CATSRRGLTSGEETQYF.

The chain couples TRBV18 to TRBJ2-3; TRBD1 is a possible D gene (6 bases). This CDR3 region has 13 residues. Germline V gene data show CDR1 as KGHSH and CDR2 as LQKENI. The V gene lost 5 bases and the J gene lost 3 bases, with 9 bases spanning the gap. CDR3 bases: TGTGCCAGCTCAAACAGGGAGACAGATACGCAGTATTTT. Encoded protein: CASSNRETDTQYF.

V and J are TRBV4-2 and TRBJ2-3, with D unclear. There are 13 residues in the CDR3. Germline loops: CDR1 LGHNA, CDR2 YNFKEQ. The V end lost 1 base, the J end lost 5 bases, and 7 bases lay between the germline ends. DNA for the CDR3: TGTGCCAGCAGCCAAGTTGGAGAAGATACGCAGTATTTT. Protein sequence: CASSQVGEDTQYF.

J is TRBJ1-1 and V is TRBV30, with D tentatively TRBD1 (5 bases). Trimming shortened V by 5 bases and J by 0 bases, and 16 bases separated the two germline ends. This CDR3 is 15 amino acids long. Germline assignment: CDR1 GTSNPN and CDR2 SVGIG (reference sequence). As DNA, the CDR3 is TGTGCCTGGTTAGTGCCCGGGGGGATGAACACTGAAGCTTTCTTT. This codes for CAWLVPGGMNTEAFF.

The rearrangement joins TRBV19 to TRBJ2-7; the D gene is possibly TRBD2 (5 bases). V lost 0 bases and J 2 bases, leaving 11 bases between the germline ends. The CDR3 has 15 residues. Germline CDR1 and CDR2: LNHDA and SQIVND (reference sequence). DNA for the CDR3: TGTGCCAGTAGTATAGACTTGCTGGGAGCCTACGAGCAGTACTTC. It codes for CASSIDLLGAYEQYF.

About this clone itself: In the same sample, other DNA sequences code for this CDR3. The chain has TRBV6-5 and TRBJ2-7; TRBD1 is a possible D gene (6 bases). With 2 bases removed from V and 2 bases from J, the gap between germline ends came to 10 bases. There are 14 residues in the CDR3. The germline V gene has CDR1 MNHEY and CDR2 SVGAGI. In DNA, the CDR3 is TGTGCCAGCAGTTACGGCCAGGGGACCTACGAGCAGTACTTC. Translated, it gives CASSYGQGTYEQYF.

CDR3 sequence: CASGPQTSTDTQYF. The CDR3 DNA reads TGTGCTAGTGGGCCCCAGACTAGCACAGATACGCAGTATTTT. The genes are TRBV12-5 and TRBJ2-3; D not resolved. Per germline, CDR1 LGHNT and CDR2 FRNRAP. The CDR3 has 14 amino acids. The V gene lost 6 bases and the J gene lost 0 bases, with 10 bases spanning the gap. The variable domain in full, completed from reference TRBV12-5 and TRBJ2-3, reads DARVTQTPRHKVTEMGQEVTMRCQPILGHNTVFWYRQTMMQGLELLAYFRNRAPLDDSGMPKDRFSAEMPDATLATLKIQPSEPRDSAVYFCASGPQTSTDTQYFGPGTRLTVL.

This clone appeared a single time. At one end, the junction sequence differs from germline, possibly due to a read error. The chain is built from TRBV28 and TRBJ1-2; tentatively, D is TRBD1 (6 bases). Germline V lookup: CDR1 MDHEN, CDR2 SYDVKM. CDR3 length: 15 residues. The CDR3 nucleotides read TGTGCCAGCAGTCCCAGGGGACGACCCCTATATGGTTACACCTTC. Its protein product is CASSPRGRPLYGYTF.

The chain recombines TRBV28 with TRBJ1-1; no definite D call. Germline V CDR1 and CDR2: MDHEN, SYDVKM. V was clipped by 5 bases and J by 11 bases, with 18 bases between them. The CDR3 is made up of 13 amino acids. The CDR3 sequence is CASSRIRRRMAFF. The CDR3 DNA sequence: TGTGCCAGCAGTAGGATAAGGAGGAGGATGGCTTTCTTT.

The rearrangement uses TRBV7-9 and TRBJ2-5; perhaps TRBD2 as D (6 bases). Germline V gene data show CDR1 as SEHNR and CDR2 as FQNEAQ (reference sequence). V lost 6 bases, J lost 2 bases, and 16 bases lay in between. The CDR3 is 15 residues long. The CDR3 sequence is CASRGGGGTQETQYF. CDR3 DNA: TGTGCCAGCAGGGGGGGTGGCGGAACACAAGAGACCCAGTACTTC.

The chain employs TRBV4-3 and TRBJ1-1, with D possibly matching TRBD1 (5 bases). This CDR3 contains 15 residues. The V gene lost 0 bases and the J gene lost 2 bases, with 10 bases spanning the gap. CDR1 is LGHNA, CDR2 YSLEER, per germline. DNA of the CDR3: TGCGCCAGCAGCCAAGATGGGGGGATCAACACTGAAGCTTTCTTT. Translated: CASSQDGGINTEAFF.

The chain couples TRBV5-1 to TRBJ2-1; 11 bases map to TRBD2. The V gene end was trimmed by 4 bases and the J gene end by 1 base; junction bases not matched to a gene: 7. The germline V gene encodes CDR1 SGHRS and CDR2 YFSETQ. This CDR3 is 17 amino acids long. The CDR3 loop reads CASSPRLAGRSYNEQFF. CDR3 DNA: TGCGCCAGCAGCCCCCGACTAGCGGGAAGATCCTACAATGAGCAGTTCTTC.

The genes are TRBV28 and TRBJ2-7, with 8 bases that match TRBD1. The junction had 10 bases not matched to a gene; V was cut back by 5 bases and J by 4 bases. The CDR3 is 15 amino acids. The germline V gene has CDR1 MDHEN and CDR2 SYDVKM. The CDR3, as DNA: TGTGCCAGCAGTCCCTTTAACAGGGGGACGTACGAGCAGTACTTC. Protein product: CASSPFNRGTYEQYF.